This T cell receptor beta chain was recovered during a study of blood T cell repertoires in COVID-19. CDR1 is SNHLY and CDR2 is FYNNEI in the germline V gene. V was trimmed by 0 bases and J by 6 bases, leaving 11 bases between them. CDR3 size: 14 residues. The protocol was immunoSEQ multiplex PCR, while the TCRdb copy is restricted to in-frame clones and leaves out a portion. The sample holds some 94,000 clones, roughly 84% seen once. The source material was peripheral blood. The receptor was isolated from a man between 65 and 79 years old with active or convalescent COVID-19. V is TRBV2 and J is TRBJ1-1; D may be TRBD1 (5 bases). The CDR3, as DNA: TGTGCCAGCAGTGAAGCCCAGTGGGGCGCTGAAGCTTTCTTT. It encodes CASSEAQWGAEAFF.